This T cell receptor beta chain was recorded in a study of blood T cell repertoires in COVID-19. Whole-study context: Spain, Italy and the United States supplied samples that represented acute and convalescent COVID-19. T cells, B-cell-depleted T cells, or PBMCs supplied cDNA or gDNA.

This clone was seen once. Data came from immunoSEQ multiplex PCR; TCRdb stores just in-frame clones and leaves some out. Of about 110,000 clones in the sample, 85% to 90% were seen once. The Seattle site enrolled patients during active infection and followed them longitudinally. The CDR3 has 15 residues. Germline loops: CDR1 MDHEN, CDR2 SYDVKM. The V segment lost 6 bases and the J segment 1 base; nucleotides outside the gene matches: 5. Material: peripheral blood. This TCR derives from a woman aged 60 to 75 with COVID-19, enrolled during active disease. The chain has TRBV28 and TRBJ1-1; TRBD1 matches at 10 bases. CDR3 loop: CASSPTGGRNTEAFF. As DNA, the CDR3 is TGTGCCAGCAGCCCGACAGGGGGCAGGAACACTGAAGCTTTCTTT.